Described below is a single T cell receptor (beta chain) sequence and its context. The data were obtained in a study of blood T cell repertoires in COVID-19. Background on the study: Sites across the United States, Italy and Spain contributed samples from acute and convalescent COVID-19.

Assay used: immunoSEQ multiplex PCR; TCRdb lists only in-frame clones, some missing. The repertoire consists of about 300,000 clones, with over 85% occurring once and the leading ten covering 1.5% to 2%. A Seattle source enrolled patients during active infection and followed them longitudinally. The CDR3 runs 15 residues. Looked up from germline, CDR1 is LNHDA and CDR2 is SQIVND (reference sequence). J gave up 5 bases and V 6 bases, and 8 bases lay outside the gene matches. The receptor comes from a woman in her thirties with COVID-19, enrolled during active disease. The chain joins TRBV19 to TRBJ2-1, with TRBD1 matching over 9 bases. Specimen: peripheral blood. CDR3: CASSVTGTGHNEQFF. The CDR3 region has the DNA TGTGCCAGTAGCGTTACCGGGACAGGGCACAATGAGCAGTTCTTC.